This T cell receptor (beta chain) was sequenced in a study of blood T cells in healthy people across ages. From germline, CDR1 is SGHTA and CDR2 FQGNSA. The CDR3 spans 16 residues. With 3 bases clipped from V and 2 bases from J, the junction kept 10 bases outside the gene matches. Alongside a J-beta primer mix, a sample-barcoded 5' primer served in a second PCR lasting about 7 to 11 cycles. TCRdb passed the 5' RACE reads through MiXCR, listing each CDR3 protein once. The table shows about 800,000 distinct CDR3 sequences, with over 45% occurring only once. The chain has TRBV7-2 and TRBJ2-7, with TRBD2 matching 7 bases. The sample taken for sequencing was blood. The TCR comes from a man aged 25 to 45 in good health. CDR3 coding DNA: TGTGCCAGCAGCTTTATTTACGGGAGGAAGCCCTACGAGCAGTACTTC. It codes for CASSFIYGRKPYEQYF.